Presented here are 28 T cell receptor beta chains from one specimen sequenced in a study of OX40 agonist ivuxolimab in advanced cancers. Clones were read by immunoSEQ multiplex PCR, and TCRdb kept only the in-frame ones, dropping some. The sample holds fewer than 85,000 clones, roughly 87% seen once. The sample in question was CD4+ or CD8+ T cells sorted from blood, obtained in a trial of the OX40 agonist ivuxolimab. These receptors all stem from an adult with an advanced solid tumor such as melanoma, head and neck, liver or kidney cancer.

This clone was observed a single time. V is TRBV30 and J is TRBJ2-7; the D gene is possibly TRBD2 (6 bases). V was trimmed by 4 bases and J by 3 bases, leaving 16 bases between them. Germline V lookup: CDR1 GTSNPN, CDR2 SVGIG (reference sequence). CDR3 size: 14 residues. The CDR3 here is CAWNPTGGFYEQYF. CDR3 sequence (DNA): TGTGCCTGGAACCCCACCGGGGGTTTCTACGAGCAGTACTTC.

This sequence joins TRBV14 and TRBJ2-7; TRBD1 matches at 7 bases. Germline trimming cut 4 bases from V and 2 bases from J; bases unmatched to any gene: 8. The CDR3 runs 15 residues. Germline assignment: CDR1 SGHDN and CDR2 FVKESK. CDR3 coding DNA: TGTGCCAGCAGCCGCCGAAGACAGGGAGCCTACGAGCAGTACTTC. Amino acid sequence: CASSRRRQGAYEQYF.

V and J are TRBV9 and TRBJ1-2; D unclear. CDR3 size: 12 residues. CDR1 SGDLS and CDR2 YYNGEE come from the germline V gene. The V end was cut by 0 bases, the J end by 8 bases, with 8 bases between. CDR3 nucleotides: TGTGCCAGCAGCGTAGATGCGGAGGGCTACACCTTC. This translates into CASSVDAEGYTF.

The V and J genes are TRBV27 and TRBJ2-3; TRBD1 is a possible D gene (6 bases). The CDR3 spans 12 residues. Germline-derived CDR1 and CDR2 are MNHEY and SMNVEV (reference sequence). Trimming took 5 bases from V and 9 from J, leaving 12 bases between them. The CDR3 loop reads CASSKTGKTQYF. Written as DNA, the CDR3 is TGTGCCAGCAGTAAGACAGGCAAGACGCAGTATTTT.

This chain uses TRBV9 with TRBJ1-6, with TRBD1 as a possible D gene (5 bases). This CDR3 spans 16 amino acids. The germline V and J ends were trimmed by 0 bases and 9 bases, with 16 bases remaining between them. Per germline, CDR1 SGDLS and CDR2 YYNGEE. The CDR3 DNA follows: TGTGCCAGCAGCGTAGAACCCAGGGCCTCGGGTTCACCCCTCCACTTT. This encodes CASSVEPRASGSPLHF.

The CDR3 region is CASSSGLAASYEQYF. The CDR3 DNA sequence: TGCGCCAGCAGCTCGGGACTAGCGGCTTCCTACGAGCAGTACTTC. The rearrangement uses TRBV10-2 and TRBJ2-7; 11 nucleotides agree with TRBD2. CDR3 length: 15 residues. V shed 6 bases, J shed 1 base, and the junction held 5 bases outside the gene matches. CDR1 is WSHSY, CDR2 SAAADI, per germline.

For the CDR3, the DNA is TGTGCCAGCAGTCCCCAGGGTAGAATGGTCTCGACCCAGTACTTC. Its protein is CASSPQGRMVSTQYF. The chain couples TRBV27 to TRBJ2-5, with D possibly matching TRBD1 (5 bases). The germline V gene has CDR1 MNHEY and CDR2 SMNVEV (reference sequence). CDR3 size: 15 residues. V was pared by 5 bases and J by 7 bases, with 20 bases between.

The V gene is TRBV30, the J gene TRBJ1-2; 7 bases align to TRBD1. Germline CDR1 is GTSNPN and CDR2 is SVGIG (reference sequence). Trimming took 1 base from V and 1 from J; bases not matched to a gene: 3. This CDR3 has 14 residues. CDR3 loop: CAWSGGTDNYGYTF. The CDR3 region has the DNA TGTGCCTGGAGTGGAGGGACAGATAACTATGGCTACACCTTC.

The genes are TRBV28 and TRBJ1-1; perhaps TRBD1 as D (6 bases). Germline V gene data show CDR1 as MDHEN and CDR2 as SYDVKM. The CDR3 extends over 14 amino acids. Trimming cost V 3 bases and J 11 bases, with 19 bases left between them. Here the CDR3 DNA reads TGTGCCAGCAGTTTCAGCCGGGGGGCGATGGAGGCTTTCTTT. Translating gives CASSFSRGAMEAFF.

V usage is TRBV4-1 and J usage is TRBJ2-1, with a possible D match to TRBD1 (6 bases). Trimming removed 1 base at V and 3 bases at J, with 13 bases between. The CDR3 is made up of 16 amino acids. Per germline, CDR1 MGHRA and CDR2 YSYEKL. The CDR3 sequence is CASSQGQGLNYNEQFF. CDR3 nucleotide sequence: TGCGCCAGCAGCCAAGGGCAGGGGCTGAACTACAATGAGCAGTTCTTC.

The V gene is TRBV10-3, the J gene TRBJ2-1, with no clear D. V dropped 2 bases and J dropped 0 bases, with 5 bases sitting between them. The CDR3 extends over 14 amino acids. The germline gives CDR1 ENHRY, CDR2 SYGVKD. The CDR3 spells CAISEDTSYNEQFF. DNA for the CDR3: TGTGCCATCAGTGAGGACACCTCCTACAATGAGCAGTTCTTC.

The chain couples TRBV7-6 to TRBJ2-7; 10 positions match TRBD1. The CDR3 length is 15 residues. Germline lookup yields CDR1 SGHVS and CDR2 FNYEAQ. J gave up 5 bases and V 1 base, and 5 bases lay outside the gene matches. The CDR3 bases are TGTGCCAGCAGCTTAGAGGACAGGGGGGGGAACGAGCAGTACTTC. This codes for CASSLEDRGGNEQYF. Based on the CDR3 plus reference TRBV7-6 and TRBJ2-7, the full variable domain is GAGVSQSPRYKVTKRGQDVALRCDPISGHVSLYWYRQALGQGPEFLTYFNYEAQQDKSGLPNDRFSAERPEGSISTLTIQRTEQRDSAMYRCASSLEDRGGNEQYFGPGTRLTVT.

The count of this clone is one. The chain recombines TRBV7-2 with TRBJ1-5; no definite D call. The CDR3 is made up of 17 amino acids. Looked up from germline, CDR1 is SGHTA and CDR2 is FQGNSA. V dropped 5 bases and J dropped 0 bases, with 17 bases sitting between them. The CDR3 protein is CASSGPGDIYSNQPQHF. For the CDR3, the DNA is TGTGCCAGCAGCGGGCCAGGAGACATATATAGCAATCAGCCCCAGCATTTT. Combining the CDR3 with reference TRBV7-2 and TRBJ1-5 gives the whole variable domain GAGVSQSPSNKVTEKGKDVELRCDPISGHTALYWYRQSLGQGLEFLIYFQGNSAPDKSGLPSDRFSAERTGGSVSTLTIQRTQQEDSAVYLCASSGPGDIYSNQPQHFGDGTRLSIL.

This chain connects TRBV19 to TRBJ2-4, with 10 bases matching TRBD2. Germline trimming cut 3 bases from V and 6 bases from J; bases unmatched to any gene: 5. Germline CDR1 is LNHDA and CDR2 is SQIVND (reference sequence). The CDR3 totals 15 residues. The CDR3 loop reads CASSIQAGGRNIQYF. The CDR3 DNA is TGTGCCAGTAGTATCCAAGCGGGGGGGCGAAACATTCAGTACTTC. The full variable domain, in which reference TRBV19 and TRBJ2-4 provide the parts outside the CDR3, is DGGITQSPKYLFRKEGQNVTLSCEQNLNHDAMYWYRQDPGQGLRLIYYSQIVNDFQKGDIAEGYSVSREKKESFPLTVTSAQKNPTAFYLCASSIQAGGRNIQYFGAGTRLSVL.

V usage is TRBV6-1 and J usage is TRBJ2-5; maybe TRBD2 (7 bases). CDR1 MNHNS and CDR2 SASEGT come from the germline V gene. The V end lost 6 bases, the J end lost 5 bases, and 16 bases lay between the germline ends. The CDR3 has 14 residues. CDR3 loop: CASRKGGAGETQYF. The CDR3 region has the DNA TGTGCCAGCAGGAAGGGGGGGGCTGGGGAGACCCAGTACTTC.

The rearrangement uses TRBV7-9 and TRBJ2-3, with 14 bases identical to TRBD2. There are 16 residues in the CDR3. Germline V CDR1 and CDR2: SEHNR, FQNEAQ (reference sequence). J was trimmed by 3 bases and V by 5 bases; bases with no gene match: 4. CDR3 region: CASSRRTSGGTDTQYF. The CDR3 DNA is TGTGCCAGCAGCAGACGGACTAGCGGGGGGACAGATACGCAGTATTTT.

This clone was observed once. The J gene is TRBJ2-7, the V gene TRBV6-5; TRBD1 aligns across 11 bases. The V gene end was trimmed by 4 bases and the J gene end by 4 bases; junction bases not matched to a gene: 9. Germline V gene sequence: CDR1 MNHEY, CDR2 SVGAGI. The CDR3 extends over 16 amino acids. The CDR3 DNA follows: TGTGCCAGCAGTTTCGCCCCGGGACAGGGGGGTTACGAGCAGTACTTC. This translates into CASSFAPGQGGYEQYF.

The CDR3 protein is CASSWGWPNQPQHF. The DNA of the CDR3 is TGTGCCAGCAGCTGGGGGTGGCCCAATCAGCCCCAGCATTTT. The chain couples TRBV5-5 to TRBJ1-5; a possible D gene is TRBD1 (5 bases). The CDR3 is made up of 14 amino acids. The V end lost 3 bases, the J end lost 3 bases, and 10 bases lay between the germline ends. The germline V gene has CDR1 SGHKS and CDR2 YYEKEE (reference sequence). The full variable domain, completed using reference TRBV5-5 and TRBJ1-5, is DAGVTQSPTHLIKTRGQQVTLRCSPISGHKSVSWYQQVLGQGPQFIFQYYEKEERGRGNFPDRFSARQFPNYSSELNVNALLLGDSALYLCASSWGWPNQPQHFGDGTRLSIL.

V is TRBV28 and J is TRBJ1-3; 7 positions agree with TRBD1. V trimming: 5 bases; J trimming: 0 bases; junction bases outside the gene matches: 10. Germline V gene lookup returns CDR1 MDHEN and CDR2 SYDVKM. The CDR3 runs to 17 residues. Written as DNA, the CDR3 is TGTGCCAGCAGTATAACAAGACAGGGAAGCTCTGGAAACACCATATATTTT. It yields the protein CASSITRQGSSGNTIYF.

V and J are TRBV28 and TRBJ1-6, with D hard to call. V was pared by 6 bases and J by 5 bases, with 5 bases between. CDR1 and CDR2 from the germline V gene are MDHEN and SYDVKM. This CDR3 has 12 residues. CDR3 amino acids: CASSHNNSPLHF. Written as DNA, the CDR3 is TGTGCCAGCAGCCATAATAATTCACCCCTCCACTTT.

The rearrangement joins TRBV5-1 to TRBJ1-6; D is perhaps TRBD1 (5 bases). CDR1 and CDR2 from the germline V gene are SGHRS and YFSETQ. The CDR3 is 14 amino acids. The V and J ends lost 0 bases and 7 bases respectively, with 8 bases between them. This CDR3 is CASSLEGSNSPLHF. The CDR3 DNA sequence: TGCGCCAGCAGCTTGGAGGGGAGCAATTCACCCCTCCACTTT.

The chain couples TRBV11-3 to TRBJ2-3; no clear D. The length of the CDR3 is 12 residues. V was cut by 4 bases and J by 7 bases, with 9 bases left in between. Germline V gene sequence: CDR1 SGHNT, CDR2 YENEEA. The CDR3, as DNA: TGTGCCAGCAGCTCTCGGTTTTATACGCAGTATTTT. Translated, it gives CASSSRFYTQYF.

This clone was seen a handful of times. The same CDR3 is also encoded by other DNA sequences in this sample. The rearrangement joins TRBV20-1 to TRBJ2-3; no clear D. The length of the CDR3 is 11 residues. V dropped 3 bases and J dropped 3 bases, with 4 bases sitting between them. Germline assignment: CDR1 DFQATT and CDR2 SNEGSKA (reference sequence). The CDR3 is CSASRTDTQYF. The CDR3 DNA follows: TGCAGTGCTAGTAGGACAGATACGCAGTATTTT.

This chain connects TRBV7-2 to TRBJ1-1, with TRBD1 identical over 8 bases. The CDR3 spans 15 residues. Germline V gives CDR1 SGHTA, CDR2 FQGNSA. The ends lost 2 bases at V and 5 bases at J; junction bases unmatched: 7. CDR3 region: CASSLIPGGATEAFF. The CDR3 DNA reads as TGTGCCAGCAGCTTAATTCCAGGGGGCGCGACTGAAGCTTTCTTT.

V usage is TRBV6-1 and J usage is TRBJ2-3; D call uncertain. Germline CDR1 reads MNHNS; CDR2 reads SASEGT. With 1 base removed from V and 14 bases from J, the gap between germline ends came to 7 bases. The CDR3 covers 10 residues. This CDR3 reads CASSEDRPYF. CDR3 in DNA: TGTGCCAGCAGTGAAGATCGGCCGTATTTT.

The V and J genes are TRBV7-9 and TRBJ1-2, with TRBD1 as a possible D gene (6 bases). V gave up 0 bases and J gave up 5 bases, with 10 bases separating them. CDR3 length: 14 amino acids. Germline loops: CDR1 SEHNR, CDR2 FQNEAQ (reference sequence). The CDR3 bases are TGTGCCAGCAGCTTAGCCTCCAGGGGTTATGGCTACACCTTC. This encodes CASSLASRGYGYTF.

The V gene is TRBV28, the J gene TRBJ1-5, with D unclear. Trimming left V 3 bases short and J 10 bases short, with 19 bases between. The CDR3 is 15 residues long. CDR1 and CDR2 (germline): MDHEN, SYDVKM. The CDR3 protein is CASSFYPTPMKPQHF. The DNA for the CDR3 is TGTGCCAGCAGTTTCTACCCCACTCCTATGAAACCCCAGCATTTT.

This clone was recorded only once. The chain is built from TRBV6-1 and TRBJ1-5; no clear D. The CDR3 extends over 15 amino acids. The ends were cut back, 4 bases at V and 1 base at J, with 11 bases in the middle. Germline V gene data show CDR1 as MNHNS and CDR2 as SASEGT. For the CDR3, the DNA is TGTGCCAGCAGTGTGCCGGGAGGGAGCAATCAGCCCCAGCATTTT. Translated: CASSVPGGSNQPQHF.